This is a list of T cell receptor beta chains from one sample in a study of blood T cells in healthy people across ages. TCRdb redid the calling of the 5' RACE reads with MiXCR, one entry per CDR3 protein. The sample contains more than 650,000 distinct CDR3 sequences, 20% to 30% of which appear only once. This sample also belongs to another study, concerning T cells of mothers and their children.

The specimen was blood. These receptors were taken from a boy younger than 18 in good health. The CDR3 runs from the conserved cysteine through the conserved F or W. D genes are given only for firm matches. Clone size appears in some rows only: once, few, many, or a class for an expanded clone.

NA,TRBJ1-5,TRBV28,NA,TGTGCCAGCAGTTTGGTGGTCAATCAGCCCCAGCATTTT,CASSLVVNQPQHF
few,TRBJ2-1,TRBV29-1,TRBD2,TGCAGCGTTGACTCTAGCGGGATGTACAATGAGCAGTTCTTC,CSVDSSGMYNEQFF
NA,TRBJ2-1,TRBV6-5,NA,TGTGCCAGCAGTTACTCTTCTAATAAGAATGAGCAGTTCTTC,CASSYSSNKNEQFF
NA,TRBJ1-6,TRBV12-3/TRBV12-4,NA,TGTGCCAGCAGTTTAACGTCTTCTAATTCGCCCCTCCACTTT,CASSLTSSNSPLHF
NA,TRBJ2-7,TRBV12-5,NA,TGTGCTAGTGGTTTGGGGGTACAGGTCCACGAGCAGTACTTC,CASGLGVQVHEQYF
NA,TRBJ2-4,TRBV2,TRBD1,TGTGCCAGCAGTCGGGTGGGGCGGACAGGGAAAAACATTCAGTACTTC,CASSRVGRTGKNIQYF
NA,TRBJ1-5,TRBV6-6,NA,TGTGCCAGCAGTTACTCCTTCCGGGCCCCCAATCAGCCCCAGCATTTT,CASSYSFRAPNQPQHF
NA,TRBJ2-2,TRBV5-5,TRBD1,TGTGCCAGCAGCTTGGCGACAGGGGGCATCACCGGGGAGCTGTTTTTT,CASSLATGGITGELFF
NA,TRBJ2-2,TRBV29-1,TRBD2,TGCAGCGTTGGAGGGACTAGCGGGGCGGCCGGGGAGCTGTTTTTT,CSVGGTSGAAGELFF
NA,TRBJ2-7,TRBV29-1,TRBD1,TGCAGCGTTGGGGACAGGGGGAAACAGTACTTC,CSVGDRGKQYF
NA,TRBJ2-1,TRBV3-1,TRBD2,TGTGCCAGCAGCCGCCGGACTAGCGGGGAAAATGAGCAGTTCTTC,CASSRRTSGENEQFF
few,TRBJ1-5,TRBV10-3,NA,TGTGCCATCAGTGAGGGGGGTACACAGCCCCAGCATTTT,CAISEGGTQPQHF
NA,TRBJ2-2,TRBV20-1,NA,TGCAGTGCCCCAGACGGGGAGCTGTTTTTT,CSAPDGELFF
few,TRBJ2-1,TRBV5-1,NA,TGCGCCAGCAGCCACCTCGGACAGAACAATGAGCAGTTCTTC,CASSHLGQNNEQFF
NA,TRBJ2-2,TRBV24-1,NA,TGTGCCACCAGTGATTTGGGTTCGTGGGAGCTGTTTTTT,CATSDLGSWELFF
NA,TRBJ2-2,TRBV5-1,TRBD1,TGCGCCAGCAGCACCAAAAACAGGGGGCAGGACGGGGAGCTGTTTTTT,CASSTKNRGQDGELFF
NA,TRBJ2-1,TRBV7-3,NA,TGTGCCAGCAGCTTTGGCCTCTCGGGCAATGAGCAGTTCTTC,CASSFGLSGNEQFF